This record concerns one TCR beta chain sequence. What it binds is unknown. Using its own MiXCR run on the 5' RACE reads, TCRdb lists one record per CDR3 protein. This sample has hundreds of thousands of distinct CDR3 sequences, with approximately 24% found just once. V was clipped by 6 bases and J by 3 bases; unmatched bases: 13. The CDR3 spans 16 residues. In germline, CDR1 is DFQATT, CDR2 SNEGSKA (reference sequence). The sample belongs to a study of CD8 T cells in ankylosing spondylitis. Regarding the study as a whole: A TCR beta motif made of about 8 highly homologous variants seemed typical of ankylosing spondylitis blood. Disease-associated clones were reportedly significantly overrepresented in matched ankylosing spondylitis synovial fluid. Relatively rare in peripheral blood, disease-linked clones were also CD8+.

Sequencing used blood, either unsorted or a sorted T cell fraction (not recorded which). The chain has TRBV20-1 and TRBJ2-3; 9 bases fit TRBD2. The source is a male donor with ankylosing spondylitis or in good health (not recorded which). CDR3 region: CSAGGGRALWTDTQYF. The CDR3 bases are TGCAGTGCCGGCGGCGGGAGGGCCTTATGGACAGATACGCAGTATTTT.